This TCR beta chain was recorded in a study of cytomegalovirus exposure and HLA in healthy donors. The germline CDR1 and CDR2 sequences are MGHRA and YSYEKL. V was clipped by 1 base and J by 0 bases; unmatched bases: 3. The CDR3 spans 18 residues. The PCR had 60 Vbeta and 13 Jbeta primers. Only in-frame clones appear in the TCRdb table, and some are missing; sequencing was by immunoSEQ multiplex PCR. The data contain some 110,000 clones, roughly 80% of them singletons. Sequencing was performed on PBMCs. This clonotype was obtained from a man younger than 45 in good health and CMV-seropositive. The chain links TRBV4-1 to TRBJ2-1, with 13 bases fitting TRBD2. The CDR3 DNA sequence: TGCGCCAGCAGCCAAGCGGGACTAGCGGGAAGCTCCTACAATGAGCAGTTCTTC. Protein sequence: CASSQAGLAGSSYNEQFF.